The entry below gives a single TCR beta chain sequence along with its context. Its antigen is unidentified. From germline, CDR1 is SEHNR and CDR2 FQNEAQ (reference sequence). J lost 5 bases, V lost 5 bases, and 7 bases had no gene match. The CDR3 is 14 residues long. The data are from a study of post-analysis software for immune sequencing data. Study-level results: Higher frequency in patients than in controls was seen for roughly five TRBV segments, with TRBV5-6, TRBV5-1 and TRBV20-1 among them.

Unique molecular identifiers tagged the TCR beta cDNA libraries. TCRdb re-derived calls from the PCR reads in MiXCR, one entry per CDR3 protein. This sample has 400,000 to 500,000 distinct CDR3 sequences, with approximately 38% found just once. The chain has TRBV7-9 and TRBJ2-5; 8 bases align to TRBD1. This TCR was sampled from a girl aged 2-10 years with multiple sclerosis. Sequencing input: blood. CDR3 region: CASSPGQGHETQYF. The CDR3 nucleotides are TGTGCCAGCAGCCCCGGACAGGGTCACGAGACCCAGTACTTC. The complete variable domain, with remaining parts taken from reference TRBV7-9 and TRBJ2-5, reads DTGVSQNPRHKITKRGQNVTFRCDPISEHNRLYWYRQTLGQGPEFLTYFQNEAQLEKSRLLSDRFSAERPKGSFSTLEIQRTEQGDSAMYLCASSPGQGHETQYFGPGTRLLVL.